Listed below are T cell receptor beta chains from one sample, sequenced in a study of blood T cell repertoires in COVID-19. Assay used: immunoSEQ multiplex PCR; TCRdb lists only in-frame clones, some missing. The sample lists over 60,000 clones, approximately 84% occurring once. The sample was peripheral blood. The receptors shown here come from a man aged 65 to 79 with active or convalescent COVID-19. CDR3s leave out the opening cysteine and the closing phenylalanine or tryptophan. Each record gives: V gene, clone size, J gene, CDR3 protein. Rows give clone size only sometimes, using once, few, many, or a class for an expanded clone.

V: TRBV30
size: NA
J: TRBJ1-3
CDR3: AWALGQVFY

V: TRBV27
size: NA
J: TRBJ2-2
CDR3: ASSRATGPFTGELF

V: TRBV10-3
size: NA
J: TRBJ2-7
CDR3: AISDPGRGGPTYEQY

V: TRBV7-2
size: NA
J: TRBJ1-2
CDR3: ASSLARLGANYGYT

V: TRBV7-3
size: once
J: TRBJ2-2
CDR3: ASSQTSGTTGELF

V: TRBV25-1
size: NA
J: TRBJ2-1
CDR3: ASAATSGSSYNEQF

V: TRBV30
size: few
J: TRBJ1-5
CDR3: AWSTRENQPQH

V: TRBV20-1
size: NA
J: TRBJ1-5
CDR3: SASGTGYQPQH

V: TRBV30
size: NA
J: TRBJ2-5
CDR3: AWGTGGETQY

V: TRBV11-2
size: NA
J: TRBJ2-3
CDR3: ASSLVLTSGRGPDTQY

V: TRBV19
size: once
J: TRBJ1-5
CDR3: ASNPQGFGQPQH

V: TRBV19
size: NA
J: TRBJ1-4
CDR3: ASSIPQGRGKLF

V: TRBV19
size: few
J: TRBJ2-5
CDR3: ASSAGGAYQETQY

V: TRBV15
size: NA
J: TRBJ2-1
CDR3: ATSRAGFGISGSSYNEQF

V: TRBV2
size: NA
J: TRBJ1-5
CDR3: ASSDRGVGQPQH

V: TRBV18
size: once
J: TRBJ2-5
CDR3: ASSPRASYQETQY

V: TRBV9
size: NA
J: TRBJ2-3
CDR3: ASSVYHRDTQY

V: TRBV9
size: NA
J: TRBJ2-7
CDR3: ASSAGLAGGGEQY

V: TRBV6-5
size: NA
J: TRBJ2-7
CDR3: ASSWLAGETYEQY

V: TRBV6-5
size: NA
J: TRBJ2-7
CDR3: AILPAGTRIREQY

V: TRBV6-5
size: few
J: TRBJ1-2
CDR3: ASSRDRGDYGYT

V: TRBV5-4
size: NA
J: TRBJ2-5
CDR3: ASSWGTAAETQY

V: TRBV28
size: NA
J: TRBJ2-3
CDR3: ASSPLGQGADTQY

V: TRBV27
size: NA
J: TRBJ2-7
CDR3: ASSKLLSRTGSAGLFREQY

V: TRBV7-3
size: NA
J: TRBJ1-3
CDR3: ASSPSGASSGNTIY

V: TRBV3-1/TRBV3-2
size: NA
J: TRBJ1-6
CDR3: ASSPDSSSYNSPLH

V: TRBV29-1
size: few
J: TRBJ1-1
CDR3: SVRDRRNTEAF

V: TRBV28
size: NA
J: TRBJ1-4
CDR3: ASTQGTLNQKLF

V: TRBV19
size: NA
J: TRBJ2-1
CDR3: ASSSLILPQF

V: TRBV4-1
size: NA
J: TRBJ2-1
CDR3: ASSQARSSNNEQF

V: TRBV6-1
size: NA
J: TRBJ2-3
CDR3: ASSDIIGTSGSVSDTQY

V: TRBV14
size: NA
J: TRBJ1-2
CDR3: ASSHVSGSLSYGYT

V: TRBV3-1/TRBV3-2
size: NA
J: TRBJ1-5
CDR3: ASSPPGTVPQH